In its sample, the clone carrying this T cell receptor (beta chain) was seen many times. The antigen is undetermined. This CDR3 is built from 14 residues. CDR1 is MNHNY and CDR2 is SVGAGI in the germline V gene (reference sequence). Trimming removed 6 bases at V and 5 bases at J, with 14 bases between. TCRdb redid the calling of the reads with MiXCR, one entry per CDR3 protein. Here the sample spans around 13,000 distinct CDR3 sequences, roughly 28% being singletons. The sample originates from a study of liver allograft versus peripheral blood T cells. Whole-study context: Transplanted-liver and recipient peripheral blood T cell receptor repertoires were compared.

Overall study findings and caveats: Peripheral blood repertoires reportedly differed from the T cell receptor repertoires found inside liver allografts.

This chain connects TRBV6-6 to TRBJ1-5, with D unclear. The clonotype originates from a human patient who had a liver transplant. T cells may partly derive from the graft donor. Here the CDR3 DNA reads TGTGCCAGCAGGGATTCAAGATCGGATCAGCCCCAGCATTTT. Protein product: CASRDSRSDQPQHF.